This T cell receptor beta chain was profiled in a study of blood T cell repertoires in COVID-19. As for the study in general: Acute and convalescent COVID-19 samples came from the United States, Italy and Spain. Sample material is recorded as cDNA or gDNA derived from T cells, B-cell-depleted T cells, or PBMCs.

Methods used by the authors: Amplified reference gene primers provided the basis for estimating nucleated cell counts. Some clones are missing from TCRdb's copy, which holds only in-frame ones; the method was immunoSEQ multiplex PCR. V and J calls plus clone size are reproduced from that table; the DNA served to infer D and trimming. Seen here are around 190,000 clones, about 86% observed once, and the top ten hold 7.5% to 10%. This clonotype was obtained from a man in his forties or fifties with active or convalescent COVID-19. Specimen: peripheral blood.

CDR3 bases: TGTGCCAGTAGTATAGGATCCAGGGGTCGGGCGAATGAGCAGTTCTTC. Translating it yields CASSIGSRGRANEQFF. The J gene is TRBJ2-1, the V gene TRBV19; maybe TRBD1 (6 bases). The CDR3 contains 16 residues. Between the trimmed V and J ends, which lost 1 base and 7 bases, there was a span of 17 bases. The germline gives CDR1 LNHDA, CDR2 SQIVND (reference sequence).